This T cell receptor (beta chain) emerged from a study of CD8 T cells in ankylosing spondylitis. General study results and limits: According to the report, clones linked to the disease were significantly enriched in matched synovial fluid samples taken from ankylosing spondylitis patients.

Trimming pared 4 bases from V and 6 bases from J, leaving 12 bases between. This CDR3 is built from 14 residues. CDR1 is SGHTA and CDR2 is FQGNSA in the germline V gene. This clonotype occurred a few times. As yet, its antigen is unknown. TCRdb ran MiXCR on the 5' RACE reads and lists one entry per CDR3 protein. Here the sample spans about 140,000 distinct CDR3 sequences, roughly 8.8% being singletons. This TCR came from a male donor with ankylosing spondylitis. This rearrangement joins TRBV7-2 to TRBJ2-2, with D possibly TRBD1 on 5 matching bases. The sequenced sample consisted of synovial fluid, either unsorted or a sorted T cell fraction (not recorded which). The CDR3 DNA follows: TGTGCCAGCAGCTCGAGCGCAGGGTCCGGGGAGCTGTTTTTT. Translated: CASSSSAGSGELFF.